The clone carrying this TCR beta chain was observed a handful of times. No antigen is known for it. This sample stems from a study of cytomegalovirus exposure and HLA in healthy donors. Whole-study findings and limits: With later analysis, a missense DCLRE1C variant became linked to TCR beta V- and J-gene trimming.

The CDR3 length is 17 residues. Germline lookup yields CDR1 SGHDN and CDR2 FVKESK. V trimming: 3 bases; J trimming: 7 bases; junction bases outside the gene matches: 7. This PCR relied on a set of 60 Vbeta primers and 13 Jbeta primers. TCRdb's table, derived via immunoSEQ multiplex PCR, lists solely in-frame clones and lacks some. The sample lists approximately 150,000 clones, approximately 80% seen once, with about 4.9% in the top ten. The sample taken for sequencing was PBMCs. V and J are TRBV14 and TRBJ2-1; TRBD2 matches at 15 bases. The receptor was derived from a man between 18 and 29 years old in good health and CMV-seronegative. The chain's CDR3 is CASSHFRTSGRGNEQFF. The CDR3 DNA follows: TGTGCCAGCAGCCATTTCCGGACTAGCGGGAGGGGGAATGAGCAGTTCTTC. The full variable domain, completed using reference TRBV14 and TRBJ2-1, is EAGVTQFPSHSVIEKGQTVTLRCDPISGHDNLYWYRRVMGKEIKFLLHFVKESKQDESGMPNNRFLAERTGGTYSTLKVQPAELEDSGVYFCASSHFRTSGRGNEQFFGPGTRLTVL.